These 8 T cell receptor beta chains were all obtained from the same sample, sequenced in a study of cytomegalovirus exposure and HLA in healthy donors. PCR amplification relied on 60 Vbeta primers (plus 13 Jbeta primers). Here immunoSEQ multiplex PCR was the method, and the copy in TCRdb shows in-frame clones only, minus some. The sample lists 95,000 to 150,000 clones; 15% were seen once. Sequencing input: PBMCs. These TCRs come from a woman aged 18-35 years in good health and CMV-seronegative.

A remark on this clone: The identical CDR3 is also encoded by other nucleotide sequences in the sample. The V and J genes are TRBV2 and TRBJ2-5; 7 bases line up with TRBD2. This CDR3 has 12 residues. CDR1 is SNHLY and CDR2 is FYNNEI in the germline V gene. The V segment lost 4 bases and the J segment 4 bases; nucleotides outside the gene matches: 0. The chain's CDR3 is CASSGGGETQYF. CDR3 bases: TGTGCCAGCAGTGGGGGGGGAGAGACCCAGTACTTC.

There are a few counts of this clone. This chain joins TRBV29-1 and TRBJ1-1; the D gene is possibly TRBD1 (6 bases). There are 13 residues in the CDR3. V was cut by 5 bases and J by 3 bases, with 13 bases left in between. CDR1 is SQVTM and CDR2 is ANQGSEA in the germline V gene. CDR3: CSVTIGGDTEAFF. CDR3 bases: TGCAGCGTTACTATAGGGGGGGACACTGAAGCTTTCTTT.

V gene TRBV5-6 combines with J gene TRBJ1-2, with D possibly matching TRBD1 (6 bases). The CDR3 runs 14 residues. Trimming pared 5 bases from V and 8 bases from J, leaving 19 bases between. Germline CDR1 is SGHDT and CDR2 is YYEEEE. CDR3 nucleotides: TGTGCCAGCAGGTGGACAGCGACATTCGAGGGCTACACCTTC. It is translated as CASRWTATFEGYTF. Drawing the rest from reference TRBV5-6 and TRBJ1-2, the complete variable domain is DAGVTQSPTHLIKTRGQQVTLRCSPKSGHDTVSWYQQALGQGPQFIFQYYEEEERQRGNFPDRFSGHQFPNYSSELNVNALLLGDSALYLCASRWTATFEGYTFGSGTRLTVV.

The rearrangement links TRBV9 to TRBJ1-1; D unclear. The germline V gene has CDR1 SGDLS and CDR2 YYNGEE. This CDR3 region has 13 residues. Trimming stripped 3 bases from V and 4 bases from J, with 10 bases between. CDR3 coding DNA: TGTGCCAGCAGCGGGGTGGGAGGCACTGAAGCTTTCTTT. It codes for CASSGVGGTEAFF.

The rearrangement links TRBV6-1 to TRBJ2-4; 7 nucleotides agree with TRBD1. There are 14 residues in the CDR3. V shed 0 bases and J 7 bases; nucleotides not matched to a gene: 3. CDR1 is MNHNS, CDR2 SASEGT, per germline. The CDR3 is CASSEAGTANIQYF. In DNA form, the CDR3 reads TGTGCCAGCAGTGAAGCGGGGACAGCTAACATTCAGTACTTC.

The J gene is TRBJ2-7, the V gene TRBV4-2; 11 positions match TRBD1. The CDR3 sequence is 15 residues long. Germline CDR1 LGHNA, CDR2 YNFKEQ. Trimming took 3 bases from V and 3 from J; bases not matched to a gene: 4. Written as DNA, the CDR3 is TGTGCCAGCAGCCAGGGACAGGGGGGACACTACGAGCAGTACTTC. It specifies CASSQGQGGHYEQYF.

The J gene is TRBJ1-1, the V gene TRBV6-5; D call uncertain. CDR3 length: 12 amino acids. Germline V lookup: CDR1 MNHEY, CDR2 SVGAGI. V was pared by 7 bases and J by 3 bases, with 9 bases between. The DNA for the CDR3 is TGTGCCAGCAACGGTCTGGACACTGAAGCTTTCTTT. Translation gives CASNGLDTEAFF.

This rearrangement joins TRBV5-8 to TRBJ2-7, with a weak D call TRBD1 (5 bases). There are 12 residues in the CDR3. With 4 bases removed from V and 4 bases from J, the gap between germline ends came to 9 bases. Germline-derived CDR1 and CDR2 are SGHTS and YDEGEE. In DNA, the CDR3 is TGTGCCAGCAGCCCACGACAGTACGAGCAGTACTTC. Protein sequence: CASSPRQYEQYF. The entire variable domain, with the rest obtained from reference TRBV5-8 and TRBJ2-7, is as follows: EAGVTQSPTHLIKTRGQQATLRCSPISGHTSVYWYQQALGLGLQFLLWYDEGEERNRGNFPPRFSGRQFPNYSSELNVNALELEDSALYLCASSPRQYEQYFGPGTRLTVT.